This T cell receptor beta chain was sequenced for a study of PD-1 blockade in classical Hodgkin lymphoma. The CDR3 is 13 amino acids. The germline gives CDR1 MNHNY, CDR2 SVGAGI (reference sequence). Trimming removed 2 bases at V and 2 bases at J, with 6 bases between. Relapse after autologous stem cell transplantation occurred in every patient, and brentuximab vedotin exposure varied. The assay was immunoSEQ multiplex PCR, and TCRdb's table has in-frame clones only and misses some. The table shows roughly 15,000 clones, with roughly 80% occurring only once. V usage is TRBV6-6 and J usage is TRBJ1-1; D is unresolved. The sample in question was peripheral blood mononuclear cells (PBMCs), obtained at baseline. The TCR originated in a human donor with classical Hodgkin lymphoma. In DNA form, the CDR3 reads TGTGCCAGCAGTTACGAGACCAACACTGAAGCTTTCTTT. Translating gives CASSYETNTEAFF.